A selection of T cell receptor beta chains follows, all from one sample in a study of breast tumors, draining lymph nodes, adjacent tissues. TCRdb re-analysed the multiplex PCR reads in MiXCR, keeping a single row per CDR3 protein. The data show roughly 80,000 distinct CDR3 sequences, about 21% seen once. Sequencing input: axillary lymph node tissue. All receptors derive from a female donor with breast cancer. Some clones in this sample may be carry-over from other donors' samples. Both conserved end residues are part of each CDR3. The D gene is left open where the match is weak. Not all rows give a size; the values are once, few, many and, for expanded clones, a class.

J: TRBJ2-1; D: -; V: TRBV5-6; size: many; DNA: TGTGCCAGCAGCTTGTTCGGACAGCCATACAATGAGCAGTTCTTC; CDR3: CASSLFGQPYNEQFF
J: TRBJ1-5; D: TRBD1; V: TRBV6-1; size: few; DNA: TGTGCCAGCAGTGAATGGGGGACAGGCAATCAGCCCCAGCATTTT; CDR3: CASSEWGTGNQPQHF
J: TRBJ2-5; D: -; V: TRBV2; size: many; DNA: TGTGCCAGTGCACTCGAGACCCAGTACTTC; CDR3: CASALETQYF
J: TRBJ2-1; D: TRBD2; V: TRBV5-1; size: many; DNA: TGCGCCAGCAGCTTGAGTCCACTAGCGGGATCCTACAATGAGCAGTTCTTC; CDR3: CASSLSPLAGSYNEQFF
J: TRBJ2-1; D: TRBD2; V: TRBV12-3/TRBV12-4; size: -; DNA: TGTGCCAGCAGTTTGAGGACTAGCGGGAGGTGGGACAGTGAGCAGTTCTTC; CDR3: CASSLRTSGRWDSEQFF
J: TRBJ2-5; D: TRBD2; V: TRBV5-1; size: many; DNA: TGCGCCAGCAGCCAAAAACCCGGGACTAGCGGGAGTCAGGAGTACTTC; CDR3: CASSQKPGTSGSQEYF
J: TRBJ1-2; D: -; V: TRBV20-1; size: many; DNA: TGCAGTGCTGCCTCGGGGGCGCTCGATGGCTACACCTTC; CDR3: CSAASGALDGYTF
J: TRBJ2-7; D: TRBD1; V: TRBV2; size: many; DNA: TGTGCCAGCAGTGAACCGGGGACAGGGGTGGGCGAGCAGTACTTC; CDR3: CASSEPGTGVGEQYF
J: TRBJ2-7; D: -; V: TRBV28; size: -; DNA: TGTGCCAGCAGTCCCCCGGGTGAGGGCGAGCAGTACTTC; CDR3: CASSPPGEGEQYF
J: TRBJ2-3; D: TRBD2; V: TRBV12-5; size: few; DNA: TGTGCTAGTGGTTGGGGGACTAGCGGGAGCTCAGATACGCAGTATTTT; CDR3: CASGWGTSGSSDTQYF
J: TRBJ2-3; D: -; V: TRBV7-3; size: many; DNA: TGTGCCAGCAGCTATCAAAGAATGGGGCGGGTAGTAGATACGCAGTATTTT; CDR3: CASSYQRMGRVVDTQYF
J: TRBJ2-1; D: -; V: TRBV7-9; size: many; DNA: TGTGCCAGCAGCTTAGGAGGGGTCAGGGACAATGAGCAGTTCTTC; CDR3: CASSLGGVRDNEQFF
J: TRBJ2-7; D: -; V: TRBV4-1; size: many; DNA: TGCGCCAGCAGCCAAGTGATGTCCTCGGCTCAATACGAGCAGTACTTC; CDR3: CASSQVMSSAQYEQYF
J: TRBJ2-7; D: -; V: TRBV3-1; size: few; DNA: TGTGCCAGCAGCTCAGGCCAGGGCTTGGGGTTCTACGAGCAGTACTTC; CDR3: CASSSGQGLGFYEQYF